This T cell receptor (beta chain) was documented in a study of tumor-infiltrating lymphocytes in glioblastoma multiforme. General study points: Just one glioblastoma patient contributed to the TCR-mutation comparison.

Germline CDR1 DFQATT, CDR2 SNEGSKA (reference sequence). The CDR3 consists of 14 residues. As concerns this clonotype: The antigen is undetermined. Its ends do not fully match the called genes, so a read error is possible.

Three nested ARM-PCR rounds with V-beta and C-beta primers built TCRB libraries. TCRB cDNA was made from 0.4 to 0.6 ug total RNA. No unique molecular identifiers were described for these TCRB libraries. TCRdb redid the calling of the multiplex PCR reads with MiXCR, one entry per CDR3 protein. The sample holds some 13,000 distinct CDR3 sequences, 64% seen once. V is TRBV20-1 and J is TRBJ2-5; tentative D call: TRBD2 (7 bases). Input material: brain tumor tissue. The receptor was derived from a male donor with glioblastoma. The CDR3 region has the DNA TGCAATGCCCCGCCCGGGGGGCTACAAGAGATCCAGTACTTC. Amino acid sequence: CNAPPGGLQEIQYF.